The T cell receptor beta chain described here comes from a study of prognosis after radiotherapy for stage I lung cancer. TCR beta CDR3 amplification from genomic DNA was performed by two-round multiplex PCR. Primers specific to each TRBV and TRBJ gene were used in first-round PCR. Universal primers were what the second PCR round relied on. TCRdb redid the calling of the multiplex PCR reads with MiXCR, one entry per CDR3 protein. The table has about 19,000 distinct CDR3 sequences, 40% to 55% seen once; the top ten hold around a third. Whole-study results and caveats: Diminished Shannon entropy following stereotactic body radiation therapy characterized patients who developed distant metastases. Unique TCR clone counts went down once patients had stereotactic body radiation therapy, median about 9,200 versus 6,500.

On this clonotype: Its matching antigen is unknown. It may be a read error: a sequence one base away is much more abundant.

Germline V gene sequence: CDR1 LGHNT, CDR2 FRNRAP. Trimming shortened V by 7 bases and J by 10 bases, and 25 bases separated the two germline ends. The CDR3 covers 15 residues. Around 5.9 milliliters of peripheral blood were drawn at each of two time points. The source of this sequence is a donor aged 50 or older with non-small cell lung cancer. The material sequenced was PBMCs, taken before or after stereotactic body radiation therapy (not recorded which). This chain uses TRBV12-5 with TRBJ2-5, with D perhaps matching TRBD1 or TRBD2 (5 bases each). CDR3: CASVNPGRGRLGQYF. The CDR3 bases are TGTGCTAGTGTTAACCCGGGACGGGGACGTCTGGGCCAGTACTTC.